What follows is one T cell receptor (beta chain) and its context. Its antigen is not known. This specimen comes from a study of graft-versus-host responses after intestinal transplantation. Study outcomes and limitations: Graft-donor T cell macrochimerism in patients accompanied high graft-versus-host to host-versus-graft clonal ratios in allografts.

Measured with immunoSEQ multiplex PCR; TCRdb has only the in-frame clones, and not every one. This table holds 100,000 to 120,000 clones, just over 90% found once. This receptor was obtained from a human donor who received an intestinal transplant. Here the sequenced sample was unstimulated CD8+ T cells sorted from spleen or lymph node cells, taken before intestinal transplant.

The DNA for the CDR3 is TGTGCCAGCAGCTGGACTAGCTTCCACGAGCAGTACTTC. Translating it yields CASSWTSFHEQYF. The chain uses TRBV6-1 and TRBJ2-7; TRBD2 agrees at 8 bases. The J segment lost 5 bases and the V segment lost 6 bases, leaving 6 bases of the junction unmatched. The CDR3 runs 13 residues. CDR1 is MNHNS and CDR2 is SASEGT in the germline V gene.